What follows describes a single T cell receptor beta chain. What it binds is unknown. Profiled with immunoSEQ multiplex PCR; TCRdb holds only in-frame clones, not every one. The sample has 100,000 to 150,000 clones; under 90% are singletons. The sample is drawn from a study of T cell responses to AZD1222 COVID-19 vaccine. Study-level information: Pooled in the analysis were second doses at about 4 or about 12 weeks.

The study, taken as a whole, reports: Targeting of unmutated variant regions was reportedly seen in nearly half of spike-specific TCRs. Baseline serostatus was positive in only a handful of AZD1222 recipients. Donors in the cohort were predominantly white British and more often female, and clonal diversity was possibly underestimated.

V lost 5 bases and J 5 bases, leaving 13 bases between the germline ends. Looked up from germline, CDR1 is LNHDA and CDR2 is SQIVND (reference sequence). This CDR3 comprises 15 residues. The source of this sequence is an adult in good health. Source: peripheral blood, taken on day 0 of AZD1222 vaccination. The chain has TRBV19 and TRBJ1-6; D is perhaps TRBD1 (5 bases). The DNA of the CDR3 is TGTGCCAGTAGTTCAGGGACGGCGGATAATTCACCCCTCCACTTT. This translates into CASSSGTADNSPLHF.